The clone carrying this T cell receptor (beta chain) was counted a single time. Its antigen remains unknown. This entry is derived from a study of regulatory T cells. Study-level results: In CD3G-deficient patients, conventional CD4+ T cells were enriched for hydrophobic CDR3 residues at positions 6 and 7.

The primer mix had 52 TRBV and 13 TRBJ primers. Some clones are missing from TCRdb's copy, which holds only in-frame ones; the method was immunoSEQ multiplex PCR. The sample has about 15,000 clones, around 80% seen once. This CDR3 has 15 amino acids. Looked up from germline, CDR1 is MNHEY and CDR2 is SVGAGI. V was cut by 2 bases and J by 1 base, with 11 bases left in between. All CD3G-deficient patients showed autoimmunity, more severe in two. The specimen was conventional CD4+ T cells sorted from blood. The receptor was derived from a person aged 25 to 39 with CD3G deficiency. This chain links TRBV6-5 with TRBJ1-1; unclear D gene. This CDR3 is CASSYREPPNTEAFF. DNA for the CDR3: TGTGCCAGCAGTTACCGGGAGCCCCCGAACACTGAAGCTTTCTTT.